The source of this TCR beta chain is a study of persistence of HIV-infected CD4 T cells. As for this clone: Its target is not known.

This was the immunoSEQ version 4 assay in survey mode. The protocol was immunoSEQ multiplex PCR, while the TCRdb copy is restricted to in-frame clones and leaves out a portion. The data show more than 35,000 clones, about nine tenths seen once. Cells were stimulated nonspecifically with anti-CD3/anti-CD28 magnetic beads. Sorting of responding CD4+ T cells relied on upregulated CD40 ligand together with CD69. Trimming removed 7 bases at V and 7 bases at J, with 18 bases between. CDR1 is LNHDA and CDR2 is SQIVND in the germline V gene (reference sequence). The CDR3 runs 14 residues. The chain employs TRBV19 and TRBJ2-3; tentative D call: TRBD2 (5 bases). This receptor was identified in an adult man with HIV who was CMV-seropositive. Sequenced material: CD4+ T cells sorted from PBMCs after roughly 18-hour stimulation, taken from a patient who received antiretroviral therapy. The CDR3 sequence: CASTSPGITNTQYF. The CDR3 nucleotides are TGTGCCAGTACTTCTCCGGGAATAACGAATACGCAGTATTTT.